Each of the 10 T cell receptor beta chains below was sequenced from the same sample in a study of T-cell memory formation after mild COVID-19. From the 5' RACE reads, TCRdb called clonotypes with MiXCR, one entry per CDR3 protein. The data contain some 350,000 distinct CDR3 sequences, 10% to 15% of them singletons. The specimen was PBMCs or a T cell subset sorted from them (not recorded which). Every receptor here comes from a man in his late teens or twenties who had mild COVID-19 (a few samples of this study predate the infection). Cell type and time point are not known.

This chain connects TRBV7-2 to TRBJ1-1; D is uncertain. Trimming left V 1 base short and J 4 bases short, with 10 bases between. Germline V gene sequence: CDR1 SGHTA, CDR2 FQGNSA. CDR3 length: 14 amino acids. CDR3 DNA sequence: TGTGCCAGCAGCTTAGGTACGGGCGTCACTGAAGCTTTCTTT. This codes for CASSLGTGVTEAFF.

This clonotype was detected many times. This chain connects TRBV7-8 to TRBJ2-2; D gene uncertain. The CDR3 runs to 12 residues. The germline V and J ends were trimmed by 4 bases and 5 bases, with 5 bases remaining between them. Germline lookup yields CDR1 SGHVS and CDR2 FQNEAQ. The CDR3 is CASSSDTGELFF. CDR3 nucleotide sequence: TGTGCCAGCAGCTCAGATACCGGGGAGCTGTTTTTT.

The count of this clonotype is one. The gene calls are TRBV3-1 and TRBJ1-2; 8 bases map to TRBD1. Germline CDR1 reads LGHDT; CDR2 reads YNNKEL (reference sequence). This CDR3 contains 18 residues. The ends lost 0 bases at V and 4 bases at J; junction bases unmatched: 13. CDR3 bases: TGTGCCAGCAGCCAAGAAACCCTACGGACAGGGTATTTCTATGGCTACACCTTC. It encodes CASSQETLRTGYFYGYTF. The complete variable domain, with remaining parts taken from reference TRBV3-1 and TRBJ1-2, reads DTAVSQTPKYLVTQMGNDKSIKCEQNLGHDTMYWYKQDSKKFLKIMFSYNNKELIINETVPNRFSPKSPDKAHLNLHINSLELGDSAVYFCASSQETLRTGYFYGYTFGSGTRLTVV.

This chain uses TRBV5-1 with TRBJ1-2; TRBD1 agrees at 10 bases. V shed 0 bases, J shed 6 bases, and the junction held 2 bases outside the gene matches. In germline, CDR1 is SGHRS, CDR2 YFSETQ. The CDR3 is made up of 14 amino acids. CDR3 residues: CASSLGGTGDGYTF. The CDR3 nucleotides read TGCGCCAGCAGCTTGGGAGGGACAGGGGATGGCTACACCTTC. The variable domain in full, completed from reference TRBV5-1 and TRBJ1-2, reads KAGVTQTPRYLIKTRGQQVTLSCSPISGHRSVSWYQQTPGQGLQFLFEYFSETQRNKGNFPGRFSGRQFSNSRSEMNVSTLELGDSALYLCASSLGGTGDGYTFGSGTRLTVV.

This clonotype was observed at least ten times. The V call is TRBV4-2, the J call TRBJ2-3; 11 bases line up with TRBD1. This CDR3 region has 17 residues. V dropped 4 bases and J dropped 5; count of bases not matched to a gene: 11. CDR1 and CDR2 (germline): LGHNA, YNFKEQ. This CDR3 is CASSPIQDRGLKDTQYF. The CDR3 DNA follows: TGTGCCAGCAGCCCTATACAGGACAGGGGGCTGAAAGATACGCAGTATTTT.

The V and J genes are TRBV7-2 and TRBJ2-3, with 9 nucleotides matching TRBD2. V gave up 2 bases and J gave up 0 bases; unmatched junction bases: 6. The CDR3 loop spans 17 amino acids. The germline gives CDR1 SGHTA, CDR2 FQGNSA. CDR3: CASSLTLAGSSTDTQYF. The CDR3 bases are TGTGCCAGCAGCTTAACCCTAGCGGGGTCTAGCACAGATACGCAGTATTTT.

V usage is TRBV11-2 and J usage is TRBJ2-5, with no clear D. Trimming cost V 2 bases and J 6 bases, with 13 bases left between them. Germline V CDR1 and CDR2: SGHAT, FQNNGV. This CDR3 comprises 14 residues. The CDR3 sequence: CASSLMSTLQTQYF. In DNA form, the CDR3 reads TGTGCCAGCAGCTTAATGTCCACGTTGCAGACCCAGTACTTC.

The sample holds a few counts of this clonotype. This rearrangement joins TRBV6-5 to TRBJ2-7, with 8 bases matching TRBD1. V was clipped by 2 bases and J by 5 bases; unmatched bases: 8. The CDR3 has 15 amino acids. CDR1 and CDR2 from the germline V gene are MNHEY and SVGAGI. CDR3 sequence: CASSYQLDRDDEQYF. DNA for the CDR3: TGTGCCAGCAGTTACCAGTTGGACAGGGATGACGAGCAGTACTTC.

The CDR3 DNA is TGTGCCAGCATAAGGGTTCCCTTCCGCCAGCCCCAGCATTTT. Protein sequence: CASIRVPFRQPQHF. The V gene is TRBV3-1, the J gene TRBJ1-5; D ambiguous. The V gene lost 7 bases and the J gene lost 7 bases, with 17 bases spanning the gap. This CDR3 comprises 14 residues. From germline, CDR1 is LGHDT and CDR2 YNNKEL (reference sequence).

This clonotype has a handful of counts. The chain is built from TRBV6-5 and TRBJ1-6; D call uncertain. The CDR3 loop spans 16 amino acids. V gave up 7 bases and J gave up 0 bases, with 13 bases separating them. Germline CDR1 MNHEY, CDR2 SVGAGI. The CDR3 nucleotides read TGTGCCAGCACCATGGGCGCGAGCTCCTATAATTCACCCCTCCACTTT. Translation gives CASTMGASSYNSPLHF.